The clone carrying this T cell receptor beta chain was seen many times. Its antigen is undetermined. Germline V gene lookup returns CDR1 SSHAT and CDR2 FNYEAQ (reference sequence). The CDR3 spans 15 residues. Trimming pared 5 bases from V and 6 bases from J, leaving 18 bases between. Unsorted libraries used 2 million PBMCs kept at -80 degrees C. The data derive from a study of neurological immune-mediated disorders. General study findings and limits: No expanded-clone CDR3 amino acid sequence recurred across subjects, suggesting private TCR-beta repertoires.

The authors produced cDNA by 5'RACE using 10-nucleotide random UMIs. Using its own MiXCR run on the 5' RACE reads, TCRdb lists one record per CDR3 protein. The sample yields 30,000 to 45,000 distinct CDR3 sequences, 9% to 12% seen once. This TCR was recovered from a woman under 40 with HTLV-1-associated myelopathy (HAM/TSP). Sequenced input: PBMCs. J is TRBJ2-3 and V is TRBV7-7; tentative D call: TRBD1 (6 bases). CDR3: CASSPQVGGVDTQYF. The DNA for the CDR3 is TGTGCCAGCAGCCCCCAAGTTGGGGGCGTGGATACGCAGTATTTT.